These 8 T cell receptor beta chains were sequenced from one sample in a study of blood T cell repertoires in COVID-19. Assay: immunoSEQ multiplex PCR; the TCRdb copy retains only in-frame clones and omits some. The table includes 200,000 or so clones, roughly 81% detected once. Source material: peripheral blood. The receptors stem from a man aged 50 to 60 who had recovered from COVID-19.

V usage is TRBV30 and J usage is TRBJ2-7; 7 bases line up with TRBD1. With V trimmed by 1 base and J by 6 bases, 6 bases remained unmatched. The CDR3 is made up of 13 amino acids. CDR1 and CDR2 (germline): GTSNPN, SVGIG (reference sequence). CDR3 bases: TGTGCCTGGAGTGGGGTAGGGGGCGGCGAGCAGTACTTC. It is translated as CAWSGVGGGEQYF. Supplemented by reference TRBV30 and TRBJ2-7, the full variable domain reads SQTIHQWPATLVQPVGSPLSLECTVEGTSNPNLYWYRQAAGRGLQLLFYSVGIGQISSEVPQNLSASRPQDRQFILSSKKLLLSDSGFYLCAWSGVGGGEQYFGPGTRLTVT.

This chain joins TRBV10-1 and TRBJ2-2; D unresolved. The V end was cut by 6 bases, the J end by 1 base, with 9 bases between. Germline-derived CDR1 and CDR2 are WNHNN and SYGVQD (reference sequence). The CDR3 is 14 residues long. In DNA form, the CDR3 reads TGCGCCAGCAGCGGCGGATTGAACACCGGGGAGCTGTTTTTT. Translation gives CASSGGLNTGELFF.

The chain links TRBV29-1 to TRBJ1-2; D remains unclear. The V gene lost 3 bases and the J gene lost 7 bases, with 3 bases spanning the gap. Germline loops: CDR1 SQVTM, CDR2 ANQGSEA. This CDR3 has 9 residues. The CDR3: CSVEAGYTF. For the CDR3, the DNA is TGCAGCGTTGAGGCTGGCTACACCTTC. The full variable domain, its missing parts supplied by reference TRBV29-1 and TRBJ1-2, is SAVISQKPSRDICQRGTSLTIQCQVDSQVTMMFWYRQQPGQSLTLIATANQGSEATYESGFVIDKFPISRPNLTFSTLTVSNMSPEDSSIYLCSVEAGYTFGSGTRLTVV.

The J gene is TRBJ1-1, the V gene TRBV6-5; TRBD1 matches at 9 bases. The CDR3 covers 14 residues. V lost 6 bases, J lost 8 bases, and 10 bases stayed unmatched. Germline loops: CDR1 MNHEY, CDR2 SVGAGI. The CDR3 is CASSAWGTGNEAFF. In DNA, the CDR3 is TGTGCCAGCAGCGCCTGGGGGACAGGGAACGAAGCTTTCTTT.

The chain recombines TRBV7-9 with TRBJ2-7, with 7 bases fitting TRBD1. This CDR3 is 16 amino acids long. V trimming: 5 bases; J trimming: 2 bases; junction bases outside the gene matches: 12. The V gene's germline CDR1 is SEHNR and CDR2 FQNEAQ (reference sequence). The CDR3 DNA reads as TGTGCCAGCAGCGGGGATTCGGGACAGTTAGCCTACGAGCAGTACTTC. It encodes CASSGDSGQLAYEQYF.

This chain uses TRBV2 with TRBJ1-5; weak D call: TRBD1 (6 bases). V dropped 6 bases and J dropped 3 bases, with 15 bases sitting between them. This CDR3 is 15 amino acids long. Germline V lookup: CDR1 SNHLY, CDR2 FYNNEI. CDR3 sequence: CASSATGLLNQPQHF. The CDR3 nucleotides are TGTGCCAGCAGCGCTACAGGGCTGCTCAATCAGCCCCAGCATTTT.

The chain employs TRBV2 and TRBJ2-3; D is unresolved. This CDR3 has 17 amino acids. V lost 0 bases and J 0 bases, leaving 13 bases between the germline ends. Germline V gene lookup returns CDR1 SNHLY and CDR2 FYNNEI. The CDR3: CASSEALRAASTDTQYF. DNA of the CDR3: TGTGCCAGCAGTGAAGCGCTGCGAGCCGCTAGCACAGATACGCAGTATTTT.

This clone appeared once. The rearrangement links TRBV19 to TRBJ2-7, with a weak D call TRBD2 (7 bases). The V gene's germline CDR1 is LNHDA and CDR2 SQIVND (reference sequence). The CDR3 has 13 residues. V lost 6 bases, J lost 0 bases, and 9 bases lay in between. The CDR3 DNA follows: TGTGCCAGTAGGGGGGGGCCCTCCTACGAGCAGTACTTC. This encodes CASRGGPSYEQYF.